These T cell receptor beta chains were read from a single sample in a study of T cell responses to AZD1222 COVID-19 vaccine. The method was immunoSEQ multiplex PCR; TCRdb's version includes in-frame clones alone and lacks a portion of them. This table has approximately 140,000 clones, around nine tenths appearing once. This specimen was peripheral blood, taken 28 days after the second AZD1222 dose. Receptors were obtained from an adult who received the AZD1222 COVID-19 vaccine. Both conserved end residues are part of each CDR3. Each record gives: V gene, J gene, CDR3 protein.

v_gene: TRBV6-5; j_gene: TRBJ1-4; CDR3aa: CASSYGGREKLFF
v_gene: TRBV19; j_gene: TRBJ1-5; CDR3aa: CASSPTGGVDSNQPQHF
v_gene: TRBV4-1; j_gene: TRBJ2-7; CDR3aa: CASSLLVAGGYEQYF
v_gene: TRBV5-5; j_gene: TRBJ1-1; CDR3aa: CASSLGAGGTEAFF
v_gene: TRBV13; j_gene: TRBJ2-1; CDR3aa: CASSSSSGASSYNEQFF
v_gene: TRBV2; j_gene: TRBJ2-1; CDR3aa: CVIKREVGNEQFF
v_gene: TRBV3-1/TRBV3-2; j_gene: TRBJ2-5; CDR3aa: CASSSREEETQYF
v_gene: TRBV15; j_gene: TRBJ1-4; CDR3aa: CATSRGGATNEKLFF
v_gene: TRBV7-9; j_gene: TRBJ1-2; CDR3aa: CASSFLGIYGYTF
v_gene: TRBV5-1; j_gene: TRBJ1-1; CDR3aa: CASSGGQGATEAFF